This TCR beta chain emerged from a study of blood T cells in healthy people across ages. The authors extracted at least 5 micrograms of total RNA per sample. This CDR3 has 15 amino acids. CDR1 MNHNS and CDR2 SASEGT come from the germline V gene. The V gene end was trimmed by 2 bases and the J gene end by 2 bases; junction bases not matched to a gene: 2. This clonotype was detected a few times. Its specificity is not known. Findings of the study overall: Nothing was known about donor CMV status, and this possibly confounded expanded clonotype changes.

The second PCR ran about 6 to 11 cycles with a sample-barcoded 5' primer and J-beta primers. Any given sample supplied a minimum of 2.5 million CDR3-containing paired-end reads. MiXCR, run by TCRdb on the 5' RACE reads, gives a single entry per CDR3 protein. The sample holds 1.4 million to 1.5 million distinct CDR3 sequences, approximately 42% seen once. The specimen was blood. The gene calls are TRBV6-1 and TRBJ1-4; 7 nucleotides align to TRBD1. The sequence was obtained from a woman between 18 and 30 years old in good health. The CDR3 protein is CASSERGPTNEKLFF. CDR3 in DNA: TGTGCCAGCAGTGAAAGGGGGCCGACTAATGAAAAACTGTTTTTT.